This T cell receptor beta chain was retrieved from a study of blood T cell repertoires in COVID-19. Study-level background: Researchers got acute and convalescent COVID-19 samples from the United States, Italy and Spain. Sources were T cells, B-cell-depleted T cells, or PBMCs; the material itself was cDNA or gDNA.

TCRdb's copy holds only in-frame clones and misses some; the assay was immunoSEQ multiplex PCR. The table records just over 350,000 clones, roughly 84% of them present only once. CDR3 length equals 15 residues. V shed 6 bases, J shed 3 bases, and the junction held 10 bases outside the gene matches. Germline values: CDR1 ENHRY, CDR2 SYGVKD. The J gene is TRBJ2-7, the V gene TRBV10-3; TRBD1 matches at 8 bases. Sequencing was carried out using PBMCs or T cells enriched from blood (not recorded which). The source of this sequence is a woman under 40 who had recovered from COVID-19. The CDR3 DNA reads TGTGCCATCAGAAACGAGGACAGGGCCGGCTACGAGCAGTACTTC. Encoded protein: CAIRNEDRAGYEQYF.